These 20 T cell receptor beta chains came from one sample sequenced in a study of blood T cell repertoires in COVID-19. Produced via immunoSEQ multiplex PCR; TCRdb's table is partial and in-frame only. The sample lists 140,000 to 150,000 clones; nearly 85% were seen once. Sequencing used peripheral blood. These receptors originate from a human donor in a cohort sampled during active COVID-19.

The chain couples TRBV5-5 to TRBJ1-2; 7 nucleotides align to TRBD1. CDR1 is SGHKS and CDR2 is YYEKEE in the germline V gene (reference sequence). The CDR3 sequence is 14 residues long. The trim removed 3 bases at V and 7 bases at J, leaving 9 bases unmatched. Written as DNA, the CDR3 is TGTGCCAGCAGCTACCGACAGGGAGACGGTGGCTACACCTTC. Translation gives CASSYRQGDGGYTF.

This clone was seen only a few times. This rearrangement joins TRBV5-1 to TRBJ2-2, with D uncertain. The CDR3 is 11 residues long. The germline CDR1 and CDR2 sequences are SGHRS and YFSETQ. V was pared by 3 bases and J by 8 bases, with 5 bases between. CDR3 coding DNA: TGCGCCAGCAGCTCCAGGGGGGAGCTGTTTTTT. It codes for CASSSRGELFF.

The genes are TRBV19 and TRBJ1-2; no clear D gene. V was cut by 6 bases and J by 2 bases, with 19 bases left in between. The CDR3 is 16 amino acids. Germline assignment: CDR1 LNHDA and CDR2 SQIVND (reference sequence). CDR3: CASSLPRSAENYGYTF. CDR3 nucleotides: TGTGCCAGTAGCCTTCCGCGGTCCGCAGAAAACTATGGCTACACCTTC.

The rearrangement links TRBV3-1 (or the pseudogene TRBV3-2) to TRBJ1-2; D gene uncertain. The CDR3 has 15 amino acids. V shed 1 base and J shed 7 bases, with 16 bases lying between them. Germline loops: CDR1 LGHDT, CDR2 YNNKEL (reference sequence). For the CDR3, the DNA is TGTGCCAGCAGCCAAGCCGGCGCGACATTTAGTGGCTACACCTTC. The encoded protein is CASSQAGATFSGYTF.

The chain links TRBV7-2 to TRBJ1-5, with D possibly TRBD1 on 6 matching bases. The CDR3 runs 17 residues. Germline assignment: CDR1 SGHTA and CDR2 FQGNSA. Trimming pared 1 base from V and 0 bases from J, leaving 13 bases between. The CDR3 DNA follows: TGTGCCAGCAGCTTAGTTTCGGACAGCCATAGCAATCAGCCCCAGCATTTT. Translated, it gives CASSLVSDSHSNQPQHF.

This chain connects TRBV12-3 or TRBV12-4 to TRBJ2-1; D may be TRBD1 (5 bases). CDR3 length: 12 amino acids. The V end was cut by 7 bases, the J end by 6 bases, with 10 bases between. CDR3 in amino acids: CASTQGVNEQFF. In nucleotides, the CDR3 is TGTGCCAGCACCCAGGGTGTCAATGAGCAGTTCTTC.

The chain uses TRBV27 and TRBJ1-4, with a tentative D call TRBD1 (5 bases). V was clipped by 6 bases and J by 2 bases, with 13 bases between them. Germline V gene lookup returns CDR1 MNHEY and CDR2 SMNVEV (reference sequence). The CDR3 loop spans 15 amino acids. The CDR3 is CASRTQGATNEKLFF. DNA for the CDR3: TGTGCCAGCAGGACCCAGGGTGCGACTAATGAAAAACTGTTTTTT.

The chain joins TRBV3-1 (or the pseudogene TRBV3-2) to TRBJ2-3, with a tentative D call TRBD2 (5 bases). The CDR3 is made up of 12 amino acids. Germline CDR1 is LGHDT and CDR2 is YNNKEL (reference sequence). V was pared by 4 bases and J by 5 bases, with 7 bases between. CDR3 in DNA: TGTGCCAGCAGCCCTGCGGGAGATACGCAGTATTTT. As protein: CASSPAGDTQYF.

This sequence joins TRBV11-2 and TRBJ2-1; the match to TRBD2 covers 14 bases. Germline CDR1 SGHAT, CDR2 FQNNGV. V gave up 4 bases and J gave up 9 bases; unmatched junction bases: 11. This CDR3 contains 17 residues. The CDR3 region has the DNA TGTGCCAGCAGCTCCCGACTAGCGGGGGGGTCATTATCTGAGCAGTTCTTC. Translated, it gives CASSSRLAGGSLSEQFF.

This clone was seen a handful of times. The gene calls are TRBV3-1 (or the pseudogene TRBV3-2) and TRBJ2-2; maybe TRBD1 (5 bases). The CDR3 consists of 16 residues. Germline loops: CDR1 LGHDT, CDR2 YNNKEL (reference sequence). V shed 0 bases and J shed 0 bases, with 8 bases lying between them. The CDR3 protein is CASSQDPGTNTGELFF. The CDR3 DNA sequence: TGTGCCAGCAGCCAAGATCCAGGGACGAACACCGGGGAGCTGTTTTTT.

The chain combines TRBV19 with TRBJ2-1; 7 bases align to TRBD1. CDR1 and CDR2 from the germline V gene are LNHDA and SQIVND (reference sequence). The CDR3 spans 14 residues. V lost 5 bases to trimming and J lost 4 bases; unmatched junction nucleotides: 5. The CDR3 nucleotides read TGTGCCAGTAGTGGGACAGATTTTTACAATGAGCAGTTCTTC. Protein: CASSGTDFYNEQFF. Filled out from reference TRBV19 and TRBJ2-1, the complete variable domain reads DGGITQSPKYLFRKEGQNVTLSCEQNLNHDAMYWYRQDPGQGLRLIYYSQIVNDFQKGDIAEGYSVSREKKESFPLTVTSAQKNPTAFYLCASSGTDFYNEQFFGPGTRLTVL.

This clone appeared a few times. The chain uses TRBV11-1 and TRBJ1-2; no firm D call. This CDR3 spans 13 amino acids. Trimming pared 5 bases from V and 0 bases from J, leaving 7 bases between. Germline V gives CDR1 SGHAT, CDR2 FQDESV (reference sequence). The CDR3 DNA reads TGTGCCAGCAGCCCTTCCCCTAACTATGGCTACACCTTC. It yields the protein CASSPSPNYGYTF.

V gene TRBV7-9 combines with J gene TRBJ2-1, with D perhaps TRBD2 (6 bases). Germline V lookup: CDR1 SEHNR, CDR2 FQNEAQ (reference sequence). V was shortened by 4 bases and J by 5 bases, with 18 bases between the two germline ends. The CDR3 totals 16 residues. The chain's CDR3 is CASSWARSSANNEQFF. The CDR3 DNA reads as TGTGCCAGCAGCTGGGCCCGGTCTAGCGCTAACAATGAGCAGTTCTTC.

V and J are TRBV5-1 and TRBJ1-2, with 7 positions matching TRBD1. After removal of 4 bases from V and 0 bases from J, the junction contained 6 bases not matched to a gene. This CDR3 spans 15 amino acids. CDR1 is SGHRS, CDR2 YFSETQ, per germline. Here the CDR3 reads CASSVTGTANYGYTF. In DNA form, the CDR3 reads TGCGCCAGCAGCGTCACCGGGACAGCTAACTATGGCTACACCTTC.

The chain links TRBV11-3 to TRBJ2-3, with 8 bases fitting TRBD1. The length of the CDR3 is 15 residues. The junction had 2 bases not matched to a gene; V was cut back by 1 base and J by 2 bases. From germline, CDR1 is SGHNT and CDR2 YENEEA. The CDR3 protein is CASSLAGGYTDTQYF. DNA for the CDR3: TGTGCCAGCAGCTTAGCAGGGGGCTACACAGATACGCAGTATTTT.

V usage is TRBV19 and J usage is TRBJ1-1; D possibly corresponds to TRBD1 (5 bases). CDR1 LNHDA and CDR2 SQIVND come from the germline V gene (reference sequence). There are 16 residues in the CDR3. V lost 4 bases, J lost 2 bases, and 17 bases lay in between. CDR3 protein: CASSSLQGGFNTEAFF. As DNA, the CDR3 is TGTGCCAGTAGTAGTCTGCAGGGTGGATTTAACACTGAAGCTTTCTTT.

The gene calls are TRBV7-3 and TRBJ2-1, with D tentatively TRBD2 (6 bases). This CDR3 has 15 amino acids. Germline V gives CDR1 SGHTA, CDR2 FQGTGA. The V and J ends lost 2 bases and 5 bases respectively, with 13 bases between them. CDR3 in amino acids: CASSLAGSVNNEQFF. Here the CDR3 DNA reads TGTGCCAGCAGCTTAGCGGGATCAGTCAACAATGAGCAGTTCTTC.

This chain's CDR3 is CSGRTGRAEAFF. CDR3 coding DNA: TGCAGCGGACGGACAGGACGGGCTGAAGCTTTCTTT. The chain carries TRBV29-1 and TRBJ1-1, with 7 bases that match TRBD1. The CDR3 has 12 residues. Unmatched junction bases numbered 8, after V lost 7 bases and J lost 6 bases. The germline CDR1 and CDR2 sequences are SQVTM and ANQGSEA.

This sequence joins TRBV4-1 and TRBJ2-5, with TRBD2 matching over 10 bases. V trimming: 4 bases; J trimming: 1 base; junction bases outside the gene matches: 3. The CDR3 length is 15 residues. Germline assignment: CDR1 MGHRA and CDR2 YSYEKL. DNA for the CDR3: TGCGCCAGCAGCCGTAGCGGGGGGCTCCAAGAGACCCAGTACTTC. This translates into CASSRSGGLQETQYF.

This clone is a singleton in its sample. CDR3 sequence (DNA): TGTGCCAGCAGAGACAGGGGCAGGGCTAATGAAAAACTGTTTTTT. It encodes CASRDRGRANEKLFF. The chain links TRBV21-1 to TRBJ1-4; the table's D call, TRBD1, has no DNA check behind it. TRBV21-1 is shown as a pseudogene. The length of the CDR3 is 15 residues.